These 25 T cell receptor beta chains share one sample of origin, sequenced in a study of shared clonotypes between healthy human individuals. The table came from immunoSEQ multiplex PCR; TCRdb's copy has only in-frame clones and leaves some out. The sample has about 2.3 million clones, 85% to 95% seen once. Sequenced material: naive CD4+ T cells from PBMCs. The subset denotes: CD45RA+ positively selected. The receptor source for this set is a man aged 18 to 30 in good health. Some clones in this sample may be carry-over from other donors' samples.

The gene calls are TRBV5-4 and TRBJ2-5, with D maybe TRBD1 (6 bases). V gave up 0 bases and J gave up 2 bases, with 14 bases separating them. In germline, CDR1 is SGHNT, CDR2 YYREEE (reference sequence). This CDR3 contains 16 residues. The CDR3 coding sequence is TGTGCCAGCAGCTTGGGGGGGCTCGGACAGCAAGAGACCCAGTACTTC. This gives the protein CASSLGGLGQQETQYF.

V and J are TRBV5-8 and TRBJ2-7, with D possibly TRBD1 on 5 matching bases. Trimming stripped 3 bases from V and 6 bases from J, with 19 bases between. The germline CDR1 and CDR2 sequences are SGHTS and YDEGEE. This CDR3 spans 15 amino acids. As DNA, the CDR3 is TGTGCCAGCAGCTCGCGGACAACCGGCCAAAGCGAGCAGTACTTC. Amino acid sequence: CASSSRTTGQSEQYF.

The V and J genes are TRBV18 and TRBJ1-2, with 7 bases matching TRBD1. The CDR3 loop spans 16 amino acids. Looked up from germline, CDR1 is KGHSH and CDR2 is LQKENI. V dropped 0 bases and J dropped 5; count of bases not matched to a gene: 9. CDR3 protein: CASSPPNRGDRYGYTF. CDR3 in DNA: TGTGCCAGCTCACCACCGAACAGGGGCGATCGGTATGGCTACACCTTC.

The chain employs TRBV5-6 and TRBJ2-3, with 9 bases identical to TRBD2. This CDR3 spans 17 amino acids. J lost 3 bases, V lost 0 bases, and 8 bases had no gene match. Germline V CDR1 and CDR2: SGHDT, YYEEEE. CDR3 region: CASSLAGLAGVTDTQYF. CDR3 DNA sequence: TGTGCCAGCAGCTTGGCCGGGTTAGCGGGAGTTACAGATACGCAGTATTTT.

The J gene is TRBJ2-1, the V gene TRBV7-9, with D maybe TRBD2 (7 bases). Germline lookup yields CDR1 SEHNR and CDR2 FQNEAQ (reference sequence). V shed 3 bases and J shed 6 bases, with 27 bases lying between them. This CDR3 has 19 amino acids. The CDR3 sequence is CASSFRGTPTSPEFNEQFF. The CDR3 DNA follows: TGTGCCAGCAGCTTTCGAGGGACACCGACTAGCCCAGAATTCAATGAGCAGTTCTTC.

The chain has TRBV28 and TRBJ1-1; TRBD1 might be the D (5 bases). The CDR3 consists of 14 residues. V lost 3 bases, J lost 2 bases, and 10 bases lay in between. The germline CDR1 and CDR2 sequences are MDHEN and SYDVKM. CDR3 coding DNA: TGTGCCAGCAGTTTCCCGGGACGTAACACTGAAGCTTTCTTT. It is translated as CASSFPGRNTEAFF.

The chain employs TRBV7-6 and TRBJ2-7; 11 bases line up with TRBD2. This CDR3 contains 15 residues. The V and J ends lost 5 bases and 6 bases, in that order; junction bases with no gene match: 9. Germline CDR1 is SGHVS and CDR2 is FNYEAQ. CDR3 amino acids: CASSRGLAETGEQYF. The CDR3 nucleotides are TGTGCCAGCAGCCGGGGACTAGCGGAGACCGGCGAGCAGTACTTC.

The chain has TRBV4-1 and TRBJ2-1; TRBD1 is a possible D gene (6 bases). The length of the CDR3 is 18 residues. With 0 bases removed from V and 6 bases from J, the gap between germline ends came to 21 bases. From germline, CDR1 is MGHRA and CDR2 YSYEKL. CDR3 bases: TGCGCCAGCAGCCAAGAAGGGTTCGGGGCTAGCAGGGGCAATGAGCAGTTCTTC. Residues: CASSQEGFGASRGNEQFF.

The chain uses TRBV6-6 and TRBJ1-5; D might be TRBD1 (5 bases). The CDR3 sequence is 16 residues long. Trimming took off 2 bases at V and 7 bases at J, with 18 bases between the two ends. Germline CDR1 is MNHNY and CDR2 is SVGAGI (reference sequence). DNA for the CDR3: TGTGCCAGCAGTTACACCCTGGAGGGGAGCGAACAGCCCCAGCATTTT. It specifies CASSYTLEGSEQPQHF.

A remark on this clone: The same CDR3 also results from other DNA sequences found in this sample. The chain couples TRBV5-1 to TRBJ1-1; D gene unclear. The CDR3 covers 14 residues. Trimming left V 0 bases short and J 1 base short, with 7 bases between. Germline V gives CDR1 SGHRS, CDR2 YFSETQ. The CDR3 sequence is CASSLGTGNTEAFF. The CDR3 nucleotides are TGCGCCAGCAGCTTGGGTACGGGGAACACTGAAGCTTTCTTT.

The rearrangement joins TRBV11-2 to TRBJ2-1; D unclear. Germline V gives CDR1 SGHAT, CDR2 FQNNGV. V was clipped by 1 base and J by 10 bases, with 23 bases between them. This CDR3 has 17 amino acids. The DNA of the CDR3 is TGTGCCAGCAGCTTAGCCTCCGGCACAACGGCAGGATGGGAGCAGTTCTTC. The encoded protein is CASSLASGTTAGWEQFF.

V is TRBV5-5 and J is TRBJ1-5; D is uncertain. This CDR3 contains 17 residues. Germline-derived CDR1 and CDR2 are SGHKS and YYEKEE (reference sequence). The V end was cut by 1 base, the J end by 2 bases, with 16 bases between. The CDR3 nucleotides read TGTGCCAGCAGCTTGACACAGATAATCATGGGCAATCAGCCCCAGCATTTT. Translating gives CASSLTQIIMGNQPQHF. Complete variable domain (other parts from reference TRBV5-5 and TRBJ1-5): DAGVTQSPTHLIKTRGQQVTLRCSPISGHKSVSWYQQVLGQGPQFIFQYYEKEERGRGNFPDRFSARQFPNYSSELNVNALLLGDSALYLCASSLTQIIMGNQPQHFGDGTRLSIL.

This chain uses TRBV28 with TRBJ1-3; tentative D call: TRBD1 (5 bases). Trimming shortened V by 5 bases and J by 4 bases, and 15 bases separated the two germline ends. The CDR3 is 15 amino acids. CDR1 and CDR2 from the germline V gene are MDHEN and SYDVKM. The CDR3 sequence: CASSAQGGDGNTIYF. The CDR3 nucleotides are TGTGCCAGCAGTGCCCAGGGAGGGGACGGAAACACCATATATTTT.

About this clone itself: Within the sample, other DNA sequences also encode this same CDR3. The chain uses TRBV18 and TRBJ2-1; 7 bases align to TRBD1. Germline loops: CDR1 KGHSH, CDR2 LQKENI. This CDR3 has 13 residues. Trimming took 4 bases from V and 5 from J; bases not matched to a gene: 2. DNA of the CDR3: TGTGCCAGCTCACAAGGACAGGACAATGAGCAGTTCTTC. Amino acid sequence: CASSQGQDNEQFF.

This chain joins TRBV6-5 and TRBJ1-1; perhaps TRBD1 as D (6 bases). V dropped 2 bases and J dropped 4 bases, with 17 bases sitting between them. Germline assignment: CDR1 MNHEY and CDR2 SVGAGI. CDR3 length: 16 residues. The CDR3 spells CASSYRGTHTLTEAFF. CDR3 nucleotides: TGTGCCAGCAGTTACCGGGGGACACATACGCTCACTGAAGCTTTCTTT.

This chain links TRBV5-1 with TRBJ2-2; D not resolved. With 5 bases removed from V and 5 bases from J, the gap between germline ends came to 10 bases. The CDR3 sequence is 13 residues long. The germline V gene has CDR1 SGHRS and CDR2 YFSETQ. CDR3 region: CASREPSTGELFF. CDR3 nucleotides: TGCGCCAGCAGAGAGCCCTCGACCGGGGAGCTGTTTTTT.

This sequence joins TRBV21-1 and TRBJ2-5; the table names TRBD2, a call not compared with the DNA. TRBV21-1 corresponds to a pseudogene. The CDR3 is made up of 13 amino acids. The CDR3 protein is CAKASGGRETQYF. The DNA for the CDR3 is TGTGCCAAGGCGTCGGGCGGGAGAGAGACCCAGTACTTC.

In regard to this clone: The sample holds other DNA sequences that translate to the same CDR3. J is TRBJ1-5 and V is TRBV18, with unresolved D. Between the trimmed V and J ends, which lost 3 bases and 7 bases, there was a span of 10 bases. Germline CDR1 and CDR2: KGHSH and LQKENI. The length of the CDR3 is 13 residues. CDR3 sequence: CASSPLLDQPQHF. In DNA, the CDR3 is TGTGCCAGCTCACCCCTCCTGGACCAGCCCCAGCATTTT.

The chain carries TRBV10-3 and TRBJ2-5; 7 nucleotides agree with TRBD1. The CDR3 runs 13 residues. Losses at the gene ends were 3 bases for V and 3 bases for J; bases not matched to a gene: 1. CDR1 is ENHRY, CDR2 SYGVKD, per germline. The chain's CDR3 is CAISDTGEETQYF. In DNA, the CDR3 is TGTGCCATCAGTGACACAGGGGAAGAGACCCAGTACTTC.

This rearrangement joins TRBV21-1 to TRBJ1-2; the table's D gene call, TRBD1, was not cross checked with the DNA. TRBV21-1 is reported as a pseudogene. CDR3 length: 16 residues. For the CDR3, the DNA is TGTGCCAGCAGCAAAGAAGCGGCAGGGGGCTTGGATGGCTACACCTTC. It specifies CASSKEAAGGLDGYTF.

J is TRBJ1-2 and V is TRBV7-8; no reliable D call. The CDR3 consists of 15 residues. V lost 1 base and J 4 bases, leaving 13 bases between the germline ends. Germline V lookup: CDR1 SGHVS, CDR2 FQNEAQ. The CDR3 is CASSLGLGQAYGYTF. The DNA for the CDR3 is TGTGCCAGCAGCTTAGGGCTCGGCCAGGCCTATGGCTACACCTTC.

The rearrangement uses TRBV5-4 and TRBJ2-3, with 12 nucleotides matching TRBD1. Unmatched junction bases numbered 6, after V lost 4 bases and J lost 0 bases. CDR3 length equals 17 residues. Germline V gene lookup returns CDR1 SGHNT and CDR2 YYREEE (reference sequence). CDR3: CASSGRDRGRSTDTQYF. In DNA form, the CDR3 reads TGTGCCAGCAGCGGCCGGGACAGGGGGCGAAGCACAGATACGCAGTATTTT.

The rearrangement joins TRBV7-9 to TRBJ2-1, with 8 bases fitting TRBD2. Germline loops: CDR1 SEHNR, CDR2 FQNEAQ (reference sequence). The junction had 8 bases not matched to a gene; V was cut back by 1 base and J by 9 bases. CDR3 length: 15 residues. The CDR3 loop is CASSLGSGSYGEQFF. CDR3 bases: TGTGCCAGCAGCTTAGGAAGCGGGAGCTACGGTGAGCAGTTCTTC.

The chain links TRBV5-6 to TRBJ1-2; D is unclear. The germline gives CDR1 SGHDT, CDR2 YYEEEE. This CDR3 spans 15 amino acids. The germline V and J ends were trimmed by 6 bases and 8 bases, with 23 bases remaining between them. CDR3 DNA sequence: TGTGCCAGCATTCTGTGGGGTCAGTATCCGGGGGGCTACACCTTC. This gives the protein CASILWGQYPGGYTF.

The chain carries TRBV7-3 and TRBJ2-3, with 9 nucleotides matching TRBD1. After removal of 1 base from V and 2 bases from J, the junction contained 4 bases not matched to a gene. The CDR3 sequence is 16 residues long. CDR1 is SGHTA and CDR2 is FQGTGA in the germline V gene. DNA of the CDR3: TGTGCCAGCAGCTTAAAAGGGACAGGGACCACAGATACGCAGTATTTT. Its translation: CASSLKGTGTTDTQYF.